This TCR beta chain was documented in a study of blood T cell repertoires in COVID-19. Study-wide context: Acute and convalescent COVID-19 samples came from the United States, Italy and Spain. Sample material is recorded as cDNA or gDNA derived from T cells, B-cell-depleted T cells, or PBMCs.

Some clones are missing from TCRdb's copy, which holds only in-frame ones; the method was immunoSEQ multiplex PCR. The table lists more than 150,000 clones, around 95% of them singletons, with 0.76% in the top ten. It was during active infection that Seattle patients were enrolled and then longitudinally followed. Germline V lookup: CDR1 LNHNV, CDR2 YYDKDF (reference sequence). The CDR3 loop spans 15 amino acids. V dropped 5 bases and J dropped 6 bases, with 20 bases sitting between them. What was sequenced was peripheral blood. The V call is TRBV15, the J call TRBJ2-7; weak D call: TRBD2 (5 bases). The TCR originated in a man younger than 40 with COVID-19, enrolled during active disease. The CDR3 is CATSPARRTGGEQYF. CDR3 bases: TGTGCCACCAGCCCAGCCCGGAGGACGGGTGGCGAGCAGTACTTC.